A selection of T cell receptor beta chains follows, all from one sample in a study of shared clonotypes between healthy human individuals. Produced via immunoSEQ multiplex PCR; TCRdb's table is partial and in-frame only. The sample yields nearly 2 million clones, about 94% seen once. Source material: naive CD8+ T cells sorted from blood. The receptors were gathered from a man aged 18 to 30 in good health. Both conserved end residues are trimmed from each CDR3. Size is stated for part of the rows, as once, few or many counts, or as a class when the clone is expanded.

ASSPRQGLEQF,TRBV28,NA,11
SVEGFYGYT,TRBV29-1,NA,9
ASSLEGDNEQF,TRBV5-1,NA,11
ASSLELAGGLSTDTQY,TRBV11-2,once,16
ASSADPTRLQIYANTGELF,TRBV9,NA,19
ASSPGDNEQF,TRBV27,few,10
ASSAEGANEKLF,TRBV9,NA,12
ASSLRDSPSRSSGNTIY,TRBV7-9,NA,17
ASSTGTSPNHNNEQF,TRBV5-1,NA,15
ASSKTGGIIYEQY,TRBV11-3,NA,13
ASSIGNEQF,TRBV6-5,NA,9
ASSQDETAGWYGYT,TRBV4-3,NA,14
ASSAWREIADTQY,TRBV13,NA,13
ASSLVGYEQF,TRBV7-9,once,10
ASSEDRGFTEAF,TRBV6-1,NA,12
ASSLLGEGENEKLF,TRBV28,once,14
SVEGPGASGELF,TRBV29-1,NA,12
ASSRTGEGEQF,TRBV11-2,NA,11
ASSFPGQDTEAF,TRBV7-2,NA,12
ASSQAAGPDEQY,TRBV4-1,NA,12
ASSDPSGRGDTQY,TRBV6-1,NA,13
ASSLGGGAGYT,TRBV5-1,NA,11
ASSSSTSEAF,TRBV11-1,once,10
ASRTLAGGNNEQF,TRBV6-5,NA,13
ASSYSAGEVYNEQF,TRBV6-5,once,14
ASSVGYGRTYEQY,TRBV9,NA,13
ASSLFGTGSYNEQF,TRBV5-6,NA,14
ASSRNYEQY,TRBV7-9,NA,9
ASSVDGTENSPLH,TRBV9,NA,13
ASSLPIRGQVKNIQY,TRBV7-2,NA,15
ATAAGHISYEQY,TRBV6-5,NA,12
ASSFWRDRSSYEQY,TRBV2,NA,14
ASSPGTGLNTEAF,TRBV14,NA,13
ASSQEVTSEQY,TRBV4-3,NA,11
ASSPYTGETNEKLF,TRBV28,NA,14
ASREGQGWTEAF,TRBV11-2,NA,12
ASSQEGGAGGIYEQY,TRBV4-2,NA,15
ASSPTGEGNQPQH,TRBV7-9,NA,13
ASSWGLNTGELF,TRBV25-1,NA,12